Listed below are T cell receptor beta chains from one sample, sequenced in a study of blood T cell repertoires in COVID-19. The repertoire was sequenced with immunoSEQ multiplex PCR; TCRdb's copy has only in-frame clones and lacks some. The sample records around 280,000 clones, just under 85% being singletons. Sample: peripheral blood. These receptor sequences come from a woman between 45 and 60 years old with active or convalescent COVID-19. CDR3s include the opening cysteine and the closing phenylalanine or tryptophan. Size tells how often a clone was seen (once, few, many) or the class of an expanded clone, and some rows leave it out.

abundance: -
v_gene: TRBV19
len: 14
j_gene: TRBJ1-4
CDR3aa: CASSTSGGREKLFF

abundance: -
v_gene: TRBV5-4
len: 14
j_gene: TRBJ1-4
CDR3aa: CASSTGNSNEKLFF

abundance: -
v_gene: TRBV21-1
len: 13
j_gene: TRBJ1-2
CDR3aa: CASSNLGPYGYTF

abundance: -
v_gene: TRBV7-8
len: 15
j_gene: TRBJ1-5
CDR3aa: CASSPATVNNQPQHF

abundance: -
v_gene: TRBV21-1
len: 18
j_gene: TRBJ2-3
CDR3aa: CASSRTPGLAGGTDTQYF

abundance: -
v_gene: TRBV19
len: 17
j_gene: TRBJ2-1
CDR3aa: CASSIGLAGGPYNEQFF

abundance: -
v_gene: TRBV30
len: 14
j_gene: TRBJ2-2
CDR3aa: CAWRPIASPGELFF

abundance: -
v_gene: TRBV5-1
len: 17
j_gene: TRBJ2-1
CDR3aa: CASSLGSRAGHYNEQFF

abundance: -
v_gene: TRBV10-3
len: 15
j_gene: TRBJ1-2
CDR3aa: CAISESQGAYYGYTF

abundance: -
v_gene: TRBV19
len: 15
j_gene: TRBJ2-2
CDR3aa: CASMQGAPNTGELFF

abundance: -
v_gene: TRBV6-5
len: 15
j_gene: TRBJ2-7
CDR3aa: CASRPSRTSGYEQYF

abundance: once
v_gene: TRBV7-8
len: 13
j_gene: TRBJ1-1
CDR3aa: CASSLGGSTEAFF

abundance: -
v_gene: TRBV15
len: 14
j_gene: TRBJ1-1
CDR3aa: CATRPGGGVTEAFF

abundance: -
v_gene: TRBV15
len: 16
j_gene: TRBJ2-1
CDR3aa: CATSRVGTSAYNEQFF

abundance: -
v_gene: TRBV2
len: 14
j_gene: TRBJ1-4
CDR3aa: CASSEGALREKLFF

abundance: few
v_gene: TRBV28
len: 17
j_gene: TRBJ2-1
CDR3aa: CASSSYRGRGSGNEQFF

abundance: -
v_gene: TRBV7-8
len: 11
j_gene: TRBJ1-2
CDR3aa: CASGGVDGYTF

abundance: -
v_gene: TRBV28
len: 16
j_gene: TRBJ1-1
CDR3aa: CASSSPGSRGNTEAFF